The next 14 T cell receptor beta chains were all read from a single sample in a study of CD8 T cells in Susac syndrome. RNA, at about 0.45 to 1 ug, was reverse transcribed with random hexamers. In TCRdb, the immunoSEQ multiplex PCR reads were re-called with MiXCR into one record per CDR3 protein. The sample yields 120,000 to 150,000 distinct CDR3 sequences, 95% seen once. Sequenced material: CD4+ T cells from PBMCs. Receptors originate from a human donor with Susac syndrome.

This clonotype was counted once. This rearrangement joins TRBV23-1 to TRBJ2-7; 8 bases match TRBD1. TRBV23-1 is known as an ORF, though its function is uncertain. V was clipped by 2 bases and J by 6 bases; unmatched bases: 6. The CDR3 has 14 residues. CDR3 amino acids: CASSQIRTGTEQYF. The CDR3 DNA reads TGCGCCAGCAGTCAAATCCGGACAGGGACCGAGCAGTACTTC.

CDR3 DNA sequence: TGTGCCAGCTCCCCAGGTTCGGGGGCGAACACTGAAGCTTTCTTT. Encoded protein: CASSPGSGANTEAFF. This sequence joins TRBV18 and TRBJ1-1, with a tentative D call TRBD1 (6 bases). The CDR3 loop spans 15 amino acids. Germline V CDR1 and CDR2: KGHSH, LQKENI. V was clipped by 6 bases and J by 1 base, with 15 bases between them.

The rearrangement joins TRBV29-1 to TRBJ2-3; tentative D call: TRBD2 (5 bases). This CDR3 has 14 residues. The germline gives CDR1 SQVTM, CDR2 ANQGSEA. The ends were cut back, 5 bases at V and 2 bases at J, with 14 bases in the middle. The CDR3 DNA follows: TGCAGCGTTTGGGGAGATCCCGACACAGATACGCAGTATTTT. This codes for CSVWGDPDTDTQYF.

This chain links TRBV11-2 with TRBJ2-3, with 10 bases matching TRBD2. V shed 1 base and J 9 bases; nucleotides not matched to a gene: 13. The CDR3 length is 17 residues. Germline CDR1 is SGHAT and CDR2 is FQNNGV. CDR3 coding DNA: TGTGCCAGCAGCTTAGGCCCTAGCGGGGGCCGCGGGGGCACGCAGTATTTT. Translating it yields CASSLGPSGGRGGTQYF.

The V and J genes are TRBV5-4 and TRBJ1-2, with a weak D call TRBD1 (6 bases). V gave up 1 base and J gave up 4 bases, with 14 bases separating them. From germline, CDR1 is SGHNT and CDR2 YYREEE (reference sequence). The CDR3 consists of 15 residues. The CDR3 spells CASSLHGRGVYGYTF. The CDR3 DNA reads TGTGCCAGCAGCTTGCACGGCAGGGGCGTCTATGGCTACACCTTC.

The chain recombines TRBV4-1 with TRBJ2-1, with unresolved D. Germline values: CDR1 MGHRA, CDR2 YSYEKL. The CDR3 spans 17 residues. V lost 0 bases, J lost 0 bases, and 12 bases lay in between. The CDR3 region is CASSQDLRRASYNEQFF. CDR3 sequence (DNA): TGCGCCAGCAGCCAAGATCTGAGACGGGCCTCCTACAATGAGCAGTTCTTC.

This chain connects TRBV3-1 to TRBJ1-4; 7 bases agree with TRBD1. The CDR3 extends over 13 amino acids. V shed 4 bases, J shed 10 bases, and the junction held 6 bases outside the gene matches. Germline V gene sequence: CDR1 LGHDT, CDR2 YNNKEL (reference sequence). CDR3 in amino acids: CASSPLAGGKLFF. CDR3 DNA: TGTGCCAGCAGCCCCCTGGCAGGGGGAAAACTGTTTTTT.

This chain's CDR3 is CASSLADVYEQYF. The CDR3 DNA sequence: TGTGCCAGCAGTTTAGCGGACGTGTACGAGCAGTACTTC. The J gene is TRBJ2-7, the V gene TRBV12-3 or TRBV12-4, with D unresolved. The V gene lost 0 bases and the J gene lost 4 bases, with 7 bases spanning the gap. The CDR3 has 13 residues.

In its sample, this clonotype was seen once. This chain links TRBV20-1 with TRBJ2-2; D may correspond to TRBD1 or TRBD2 (5 bases each). This CDR3 has 15 amino acids. The V gene's germline CDR1 is DFQATT and CDR2 SNEGSKA (reference sequence). Trimming left V 3 bases short and J 5 bases short, with 16 bases between. CDR3 in DNA: TGCAGTGCTAGGCATGGGGGAGCAGGAACCGGGGAGCTGTTTTTT. This translates into CSARHGGAGTGELFF.

In this sample, this clonotype turned up once. The rearrangement joins TRBV7-2 to TRBJ2-7; TRBD1 might be the D (5 bases). From germline, CDR1 is SGHTA and CDR2 FQGNSA. V was shortened by 6 bases and J by 2 bases, with 14 bases between the two germline ends. This CDR3 has 14 residues. The CDR3 DNA is TGTGCCAGCAGTCTCACAGGTCTCCCCTACGAGCAGTACTTC. The encoded protein is CASSLTGLPYEQYF.

The V gene is TRBV20-1, the J gene TRBJ1-2; the D gene is possibly TRBD1 (5 bases). Germline CDR1 DFQATT, CDR2 SNEGSKA (reference sequence). This CDR3 is built from 13 residues. V gave up 2 bases and J gave up 8 bases, with 15 bases separating them. CDR3 protein: CSARKQGLGGYTF. In DNA form, the CDR3 reads TGCAGTGCTAGAAAGCAGGGCCTGGGGGGCTACACCTTC.

The chain combines TRBV20-1 with TRBJ2-7; either TRBD1 or TRBD2 may supply D (5 bases each). CDR3 length: 15 residues. Trimming pared 7 bases from V and 3 bases from J, leaving 22 bases between. Germline V lookup: CDR1 DFQATT, CDR2 SNEGSKA (reference sequence). CDR3: CSVSSGLGDYYEQYF. The CDR3 DNA follows: TGCAGTGTTAGCTCAGGGTTAGGAGACTACTACGAGCAGTACTTC.

The chain has TRBV3-1 and TRBJ2-6; D may be TRBD2 (6 bases). The CDR3 runs 17 residues. Trimming removed 4 bases at V and 0 bases at J, with 13 bases between. The germline V gene encodes CDR1 LGHDT and CDR2 YNNKEL (reference sequence). The CDR3 coding sequence is TGTGCCAGCAGCCGTGCGGGACCGAACTCTGGGGCCAACGTCCTGACTTTC. Protein: CASSRAGPNSGANVLTF.

The V and J genes are TRBV4-1 and TRBJ1-1; D unclear. This CDR3 has 12 amino acids. In germline, CDR1 is MGHRA, CDR2 YSYEKL. V shed 0 bases and J shed 9 bases, with 8 bases lying between them. The CDR3 loop reads CASSQDGRKAFF. Here the CDR3 DNA reads TGCGCCAGCAGCCAAGATGGTCGGAAAGCTTTCTTT.